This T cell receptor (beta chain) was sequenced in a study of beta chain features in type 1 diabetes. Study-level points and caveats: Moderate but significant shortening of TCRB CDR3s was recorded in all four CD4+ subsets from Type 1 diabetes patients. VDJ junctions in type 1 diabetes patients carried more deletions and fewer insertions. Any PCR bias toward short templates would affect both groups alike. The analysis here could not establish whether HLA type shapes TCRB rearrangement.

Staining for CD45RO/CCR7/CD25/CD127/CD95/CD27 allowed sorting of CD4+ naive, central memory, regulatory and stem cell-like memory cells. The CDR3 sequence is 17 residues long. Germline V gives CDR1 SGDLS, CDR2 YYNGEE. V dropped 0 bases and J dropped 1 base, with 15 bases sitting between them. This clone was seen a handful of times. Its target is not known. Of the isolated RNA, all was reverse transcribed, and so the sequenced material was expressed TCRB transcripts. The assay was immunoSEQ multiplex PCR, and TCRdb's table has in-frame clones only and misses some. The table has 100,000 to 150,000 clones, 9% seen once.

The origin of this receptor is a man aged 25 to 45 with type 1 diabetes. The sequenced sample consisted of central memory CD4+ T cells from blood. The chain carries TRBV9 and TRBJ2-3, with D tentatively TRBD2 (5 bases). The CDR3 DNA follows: TGTGCCAGCAGCGTAGAGATAACGGGGTGGGGCACAGATACGCAGTATTTT. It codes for CASSVEITGWGTDTQYF.